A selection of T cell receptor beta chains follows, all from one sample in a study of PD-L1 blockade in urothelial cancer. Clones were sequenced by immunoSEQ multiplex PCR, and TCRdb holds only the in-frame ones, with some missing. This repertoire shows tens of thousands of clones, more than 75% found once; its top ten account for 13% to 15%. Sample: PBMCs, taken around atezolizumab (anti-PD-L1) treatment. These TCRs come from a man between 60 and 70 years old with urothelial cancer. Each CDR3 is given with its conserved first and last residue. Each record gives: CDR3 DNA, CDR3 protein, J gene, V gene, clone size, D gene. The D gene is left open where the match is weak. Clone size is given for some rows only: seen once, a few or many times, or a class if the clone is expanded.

CDR3nt: TGTGCCAGCAGTCTCGTCGGATGGGCCCCTGGAAACACCATATATTTT
CDR3aa: CASSLVGWAPGNTIYF
j_gene: TRBJ1-3
v_gene: TRBV27
abundance: NA
d_gene: NA

CDR3nt: TGTGCCAGTAGTACGGACAGGTGGAACACTGAAGCTTTCTTT
CDR3aa: CASSTDRWNTEAFF
j_gene: TRBJ1-1
v_gene: TRBV19
abundance: NA
d_gene: TRBD1

CDR3nt: TGTGCCAGCAGCCTACAGGGGTTTGGCTACACCTTC
CDR3aa: CASSLQGFGYTF
j_gene: TRBJ1-2
v_gene: TRBV6-5
abundance: once
d_gene: TRBD1

CDR3nt: TGTGCCAGCAGTTACGGGACAGCTACCTACGAGCAGTACTTC
CDR3aa: CASSYGTATYEQYF
j_gene: TRBJ2-7
v_gene: TRBV6-6
abundance: once
d_gene: TRBD1

CDR3nt: TGTGCCACCAGCCCTGACAGGGGGCGCGTTCAGTTCTTC
CDR3aa: CATSPDRGRVQFF
j_gene: TRBJ2-1
v_gene: TRBV15
abundance: few
d_gene: TRBD1

CDR3nt: TGTGCCAGCAGTAAAATCCGGGACAGGGTCGACAATGAGCAGTTCTTC
CDR3aa: CASSKIRDRVDNEQFF
j_gene: TRBJ2-1
v_gene: TRBV27
abundance: NA
d_gene: TRBD1

CDR3nt: TGTGCCAGCAGCTTGGTCGGTCAGGAAGAGACCCAGTACTTC
CDR3aa: CASSLVGQEETQYF
j_gene: TRBJ2-5
v_gene: TRBV5-5
abundance: NA
d_gene: NA

CDR3nt: TGTGCCAGCAGCTCCCAATGGGGCGGCAATCAGCCCCAGCATTTT
CDR3aa: CASSSQWGGNQPQHF
j_gene: TRBJ1-5
v_gene: TRBV7-2
abundance: once
d_gene: NA

CDR3nt: TGTGCCAGCAGCCTCACTAGCGGAGCCTCCTACGAGCAGTACTTC
CDR3aa: CASSLTSGASYEQYF
j_gene: TRBJ2-7
v_gene: TRBV7-2
abundance: NA
d_gene: TRBD2

CDR3nt: TGTGCCAGCAGCTTGACGGGACAGGGGGTCGAGCAGTACTTC
CDR3aa: CASSLTGQGVEQYF
j_gene: TRBJ2-7
v_gene: TRBV5-6
abundance: NA
d_gene: TRBD1

CDR3nt: TGTGCCGCCAAAACAGGAGATAATCAGCCCCAGCATTTT
CDR3aa: CAAKTGDNQPQHF
j_gene: TRBJ1-5
v_gene: TRBV10-3
abundance: NA
d_gene: NA

CDR3nt: TGTGCCTGGAGCGACGGGACTAGCTCGCCGCAGTATTTT
CDR3aa: CAWSDGTSSPQYF
j_gene: TRBJ2-3
v_gene: TRBV30
abundance: NA
d_gene: TRBD2

CDR3nt: TGTGCCTGGACCCAGGAGGGTAGCGGGGTAGGAGGGGCCAACGTCCTGACTTTC
CDR3aa: CAWTQEGSGVGGANVLTF
j_gene: TRBJ2-6
v_gene: TRBV30
abundance: NA
d_gene: TRBD2

CDR3nt: TGTGCCAGTAGTTCCACAGATAACTATGGCTACACCTTC
CDR3aa: CASSSTDNYGYTF
j_gene: TRBJ1-2
v_gene: TRBV19
abundance: NA
d_gene: NA

CDR3nt: TGTGCCAGCAGCTTAAGGGGGACTGATGGCTACACCTTC
CDR3aa: CASSLRGTDGYTF
j_gene: TRBJ1-2
v_gene: TRBV7-3
abundance: NA
d_gene: NA

CDR3nt: TGTGCCAGTACTCAGGGGGAGGTTCGTCAGCCCCAGCATTTT
CDR3aa: CASTQGEVRQPQHF
j_gene: TRBJ1-5
v_gene: TRBV19
abundance: few
d_gene: TRBD1

CDR3nt: TGTGCCAGTAGTATAGTAGGCCGCAGGGGGCCTCAAGAGACCCAGTACTTC
CDR3aa: CASSIVGRRGPQETQYF
j_gene: TRBJ2-5
v_gene: TRBV19
abundance: NA
d_gene: TRBD1

CDR3nt: TGTGCCAGCAGCCGCGTTGATAGCGGGAGTACCTACGAGCAGTACTTC
CDR3aa: CASSRVDSGSTYEQYF
j_gene: TRBJ2-7
v_gene: TRBV7-6
abundance: NA
d_gene: TRBD2

CDR3nt: TGTGCCTGGAGGGCTCCGGGACTAGCGGGGTACGAGCAGTACTTC
CDR3aa: CAWRAPGLAGYEQYF
j_gene: TRBJ2-7
v_gene: TRBV30
abundance: NA
d_gene: TRBD2

CDR3nt: TGTGCCAGCAGCCAATGGGACACCTCCTACGAGCAGTACTTC
CDR3aa: CASSQWDTSYEQYF
j_gene: TRBJ2-7
v_gene: TRBV4-2
abundance: NA
d_gene: NA

CDR3nt: TGTGCCATCAGCGAGGAGGGACAGGGAAAACAGCCCCAGCATTTT
CDR3aa: CAISEEGQGKQPQHF
j_gene: TRBJ1-5
v_gene: TRBV10-3
abundance: NA
d_gene: TRBD1

CDR3nt: TGTGCCTGCCTTGGGGGGGCAGAAGCTTTCTTT
CDR3aa: CACLGGAEAFF
j_gene: TRBJ1-1
v_gene: TRBV6-1
abundance: NA
d_gene: NA

CDR3nt: TGCGCCAGCAGCTTGGAATGGACAGGGGTGACTGAAGCTTTCTTT
CDR3aa: CASSLEWTGVTEAFF
j_gene: TRBJ1-1
v_gene: TRBV5-1
abundance: NA
d_gene: TRBD1

CDR3nt: TGTGCCAGCAGCTCCCGGGACAGGGTCACCGGGGAGCTGTTTTTT
CDR3aa: CASSSRDRVTGELFF
j_gene: TRBJ2-2
v_gene: TRBV5-5
abundance: few
d_gene: TRBD1

CDR3nt: TGTGCCAGCAGCCTACCACAGGGAAGTGGCTACACCTTC
CDR3aa: CASSLPQGSGYTF
j_gene: TRBJ1-2
v_gene: TRBV7-9
abundance: NA
d_gene: NA

CDR3nt: TGTGCCAGCAGGGGGATGGGACAGGGAGGCAATGAGCAGTTCTTC
CDR3aa: CASRGMGQGGNEQFF
j_gene: TRBJ2-1
v_gene: TRBV6-5
abundance: NA
d_gene: TRBD1

CDR3nt: TGTGCCAGCAGTTCTAACCGGGGGGGCGCGGGCTCTGGGGCCAACGTCCTGACTTTC
CDR3aa: CASSSNRGGAGSGANVLTF
j_gene: TRBJ2-6
v_gene: TRBV28
abundance: NA
d_gene: TRBD2

CDR3nt: TGTGCCAGCCGGCTAGCGGGAGGTACCGGGGAGCTGTTTTTT
CDR3aa: CASRLAGGTGELFF
j_gene: TRBJ2-2
v_gene: TRBV6-1
abundance: few
d_gene: TRBD2

CDR3nt: TGTGCCAGCTCACCGGAGACAGGGATCGACACCATATATTTT
CDR3aa: CASSPETGIDTIYF
j_gene: TRBJ1-3
v_gene: TRBV18
abundance: NA
d_gene: TRBD1

CDR3nt: TGCGCCAGCAGCCAGTGGGGTCAGGGGGGAGGCACAGATACGCAGTATTTT
CDR3aa: CASSQWGQGGGTDTQYF
j_gene: TRBJ2-3
v_gene: TRBV4-1
abundance: few
d_gene: NA

CDR3nt: TGTGCCAGCAGCTTACTTCCCACCGGGGAGCTGTTTTTT
CDR3aa: CASSLLPTGELFF
j_gene: TRBJ2-2
v_gene: TRBV7-3
abundance: NA
d_gene: NA

CDR3nt: TGTGCCAGCAGCTCCCAGCGGCATCAGCCCCAGCATTTT
CDR3aa: CASSSQRHQPQHF
j_gene: TRBJ1-5
v_gene: TRBV11-2
abundance: once
d_gene: NA

CDR3nt: TGTGCCAGCAGCTCCCCCCCCGCGAGCACCGGGGAGCTGTTTTTT
CDR3aa: CASSSPPASTGELFF
j_gene: TRBJ2-2
v_gene: TRBV7-9
abundance: NA
d_gene: NA

CDR3nt: TGTGCCACCAGCCCCCCCGCCCTGACAGGGTCCGTCCCGGAGCAGTTCTTC
CDR3aa: CATSPPALTGSVPEQFF
j_gene: TRBJ2-1
v_gene: TRBV15
abundance: NA
d_gene: TRBD1

CDR3nt: TGTGCCAGCAGTCTCCCCCAGGGTATCTATGGCTACACCTTC
CDR3aa: CASSLPQGIYGYTF
j_gene: TRBJ1-2
v_gene: TRBV28
abundance: NA
d_gene: NA

CDR3nt: TGTGCCAGCAGTTTACTGGCGGGTCATTACAATGAGCAGTTCTTC
CDR3aa: CASSLLAGHYNEQFF
j_gene: TRBJ2-1
v_gene: TRBV27
abundance: large
d_gene: NA

CDR3nt: TGCGCCAGCAGCGCCCAGGACAGGGACGAAAAACTGTTTTTT
CDR3aa: CASSAQDRDEKLFF
j_gene: TRBJ1-4
v_gene: TRBV5-1
abundance: once
d_gene: TRBD1